The rows below give T cell receptor beta chains drawn from one sample of a study of vaccination effects on CD4 cells after COVID-19. Profiling relied on immunoSEQ multiplex PCR, and the TCRdb table lists in-frame clones only, not all of them. The sample lists roughly 36,000 clones; roughly 74% were seen once. What these receptors recognize is not known. The sample consisted of CD4+ T cells from PBMCs cultured without peptide, taken before COVID-19 vaccination. The receptors were sampled from a human donor who received a COVID-19 vaccine. CDR3s include the opening cysteine and the closing phenylalanine or tryptophan. Each record gives: D gene, clone size, V gene, J gene, CDR3 DNA, CDR3 protein. D genes are given only for firm matches. Not all rows give a size; the values are once, few, many and, for expanded clones, a class.

D: TRBD2
size: NA
V: TRBV18
J: TRBJ2-1
DNA: TGTGCCAGCTCACGGGGCCTAGCGGGCCAACTGGATGAGCAGTTCTTC
CDR3: CASSRGLAGQLDEQFF

D: TRBD1
size: NA
V: TRBV3-1/TRBV3-2
J: TRBJ1-1
DNA: TGTGCCAGCAGCCAGGGACAGGGGACTGAAGCTTTCTTT
CDR3: CASSQGQGTEAFF

D: NA
size: NA
V: TRBV6-5
J: TRBJ2-7
DNA: TGTGCCAGCAGTCGACACGATTCCTACGAGCAGTACTTC
CDR3: CASSRHDSYEQYF

D: NA
size: NA
V: TRBV19
J: TRBJ1-2
DNA: TGTGCCAGTAGTATACCCCGGGTAGGGGTGAATGATGGCTACACCTTC
CDR3: CASSIPRVGVNDGYTF

D: NA
size: NA
V: TRBV12-3/TRBV12-4
J: TRBJ2-1
DNA: TGTGCCAGCAGTTTAGCACTCACCGAGCAGTTCTTC
CDR3: CASSLALTEQFF

D: TRBD2
size: few
V: TRBV5-6
J: TRBJ2-2
DNA: TGTGCCAGCAGCTTGTTGACGGGAGGCCTCACCGGGGAGCTGTTTTTT
CDR3: CASSLLTGGLTGELFF

D: NA
size: NA
V: TRBV2
J: TRBJ2-7
DNA: TGTGCCAGCAGTGATAGTGAGTCTACCTACGAGCAGTACTTC
CDR3: CASSDSESTYEQYF

D: TRBD2
size: NA
V: TRBV20-1
J: TRBJ2-3
DNA: TGCAGTGCTAGTATTAGCGGGGGGGCAGATACGCAGTATTTT
CDR3: CSASISGGADTQYF

D: TRBD1
size: NA
V: TRBV7-9
J: TRBJ2-4
DNA: TGTGCCAGCAGCTTATTGGTGACAGGGGACAAAAACATTCAGTACTTC
CDR3: CASSLLVTGDKNIQYF

D: TRBD1
size: few
V: TRBV20-1
J: TRBJ1-5
DNA: TGCAGTGCTAGTCTTGACAGGGGGCGGGGGAATCAGCCCCAGCATTTT
CDR3: CSASLDRGRGNQPQHF

D: TRBD1
size: NA
V: TRBV5-1
J: TRBJ1-1
DNA: TGCGCCAGCAGCCGGACAGGGGTGAACACTGAAGCTTTCTTT
CDR3: CASSRTGVNTEAFF

D: TRBD1
size: NA
V: TRBV28
J: TRBJ2-2
DNA: TGTGCCAGCAGCCAGGGAACAGGGGGCTTCACCGGGGAGCTGTTTTTT
CDR3: CASSQGTGGFTGELFF

D: NA
size: NA
V: TRBV2
J: TRBJ1-1
DNA: TGTGCCAGCAGTGTTGGGCAGGGAGGAAGGGGTGAAGCTTTCTTT
CDR3: CASSVGQGGRGEAFF

D: NA
size: NA
V: TRBV5-1
J: TRBJ2-6
DNA: TGCGCCAGCAGCTTGGCGAATTCGGGGGCCAACGTCCTGACTTTC
CDR3: CASSLANSGANVLTF

D: TRBD1
size: few
V: TRBV3-1/TRBV3-2
J: TRBJ1-6
DNA: TGTGCCAGCAGCCAGGGACAGGGGGTTTATAATTCACCCCTCCACTTT
CDR3: CASSQGQGVYNSPLHF

D: TRBD1
size: NA
V: TRBV6-5
J: TRBJ2-4
DNA: TGTGCCAGCAGGGACAGGAGAGACATTCAGTACTTC
CDR3: CASRDRRDIQYF

D: NA
size: NA
V: TRBV7-2
J: TRBJ2-2
DNA: TGTGCCAGCAGCTTAGTGGCCTATCCAGGTATCGCCGGGGAGCTGTTTTTT
CDR3: CASSLVAYPGIAGELFF

D: NA
size: NA
V: TRBV15
J: TRBJ1-1
DNA: TGTGCCACCAGCAGAGAACAGGTCTCCGGTACTGAAGCTTTCTTT
CDR3: CATSREQVSGTEAFF

D: NA
size: few
V: TRBV19
J: TRBJ1-1
DNA: TGTGCCAGTAGTATGACTTTGAACACTGAAGCTTTCTTT
CDR3: CASSMTLNTEAFF

D: NA
size: NA
V: TRBV7-6
J: TRBJ2-3
DNA: TGTGCCAGCAGCTTAAGGGAAGATACGCAGTATTTT
CDR3: CASSLREDTQYF

D: NA
size: NA
V: TRBV13
J: TRBJ1-5
DNA: TGTGCCAGTCGAAGGGCGGGCAGCAATCAGCCCCAGCATTTT
CDR3: CASRRAGSNQPQHF

D: TRBD1
size: medium-sized
V: TRBV10-3
J: TRBJ2-5
DNA: TGTGCCATCAGCCAACGCTTACCGGGACAGGGGGCAGAAGAGACCCAGTACTTC
CDR3: CAISQRLPGQGAEETQYF

D: NA
size: NA
V: TRBV6-5
J: TRBJ1-1
DNA: TGTGCCAGCAGTCGACAGGCGTCCCTTGAAGCTTTCTTT
CDR3: CASSRQASLEAFF

D: NA
size: NA
V: TRBV28
J: TRBJ2-1
DNA: TGTGCCAGCAGTTTATGGCAAGGCCAGGGGCCTTACAATGAGCAGTTCTTC
CDR3: CASSLWQGQGPYNEQFF

D: NA
size: few
V: TRBV18
J: TRBJ2-7
DNA: TGTGCCAGCTCACCACAACTCACTCGGGAGAACGAGCAGTACTTC
CDR3: CASSPQLTRENEQYF

D: NA
size: NA
V: TRBV27
J: TRBJ2-7
DNA: TGTGCCAGCAGTTCCGGAGGGGGCACCTACGAGCAGTACTTC
CDR3: CASSSGGGTYEQYF

D: NA
size: NA
V: TRBV3-1/TRBV3-2
J: TRBJ2-2
DNA: TGTGCCAGCAGCCAAGGTCCCCAGGTTCCCGGGGAGCTGTTTTTT
CDR3: CASSQGPQVPGELFF

D: TRBD1
size: NA
V: TRBV5-1
J: TRBJ1-1
DNA: TGCGCCAGCAGCGGGGGGACAGGTAACACTGAAGCTTTCTTT
CDR3: CASSGGTGNTEAFF

D: TRBD2
size: NA
V: TRBV15
J: TRBJ2-7
DNA: TGTGCCACCAGCACCCCAGCGGGAGCTGAGCAGTACTTC
CDR3: CATSTPAGAEQYF

D: NA
size: NA
V: TRBV4-2
J: TRBJ1-5
DNA: TGTGCCAGCAGCCAAGAGCTCGGGGGTGGCAATCAGCCCCAGCATTTT
CDR3: CASSQELGGGNQPQHF

D: NA
size: NA
V: TRBV7-8
J: TRBJ1-2
DNA: TGTGCCAGCAGCCGAGGCTCCGGGACACATCCTAACTATGGCTACACCTTC
CDR3: CASSRGSGTHPNYGYTF

D: TRBD1
size: few
V: TRBV7-8
J: TRBJ1-2
DNA: TGTGCCAGCAGCGGGGACAGGGACTATGGCTACACCTTC
CDR3: CASSGDRDYGYTF

D: NA
size: few
V: TRBV11-2
J: TRBJ2-7
DNA: TGTGCCAGCAGCTTAGAGCCTACGCATCGAGGGCAGTACTTC
CDR3: CASSLEPTHRGQYF

D: TRBD2
size: NA
V: TRBV29-1
J: TRBJ2-1
DNA: TGCAGCGTTGGGGGACTAGCGGTTTACAATGAGCAGTTCTTC
CDR3: CSVGGLAVYNEQFF

D: NA
size: NA
V: TRBV27
J: TRBJ1-4
DNA: TGTGCCAGCAGTTTGGCAGTTAATGAAAAACTGTTTTTT
CDR3: CASSLAVNEKLFF

D: NA
size: NA
V: TRBV5-5
J: TRBJ1-6
DNA: TGTGCCAGCAGCTTGGGGGGGGGCGCTGGATCACCCCTCCACTTT
CDR3: CASSLGGGAGSPLHF

D: TRBD2
size: NA
V: TRBV5-1
J: TRBJ2-2
DNA: TGCGCCAGCAGCCCCTATCTAGCGGCGAACACCGGGGAGCTGTTTTTT
CDR3: CASSPYLAANTGELFF

D: TRBD2
size: NA
V: TRBV19
J: TRBJ2-5
DNA: TGTGCCAGTAGTAGCGGGGGGGCCGGAGAGACCCAGTACTTC
CDR3: CASSSGGAGETQYF

D: NA
size: NA
V: TRBV6-4
J: TRBJ2-1
DNA: TGTGCCAGCAGTTACGACAGCTTCCTCTACAATGAGCAGTTCTTC
CDR3: CASSYDSFLYNEQFF

D: TRBD1
size: NA
V: TRBV7-3
J: TRBJ1-1
DNA: TGTGCCAGCAGCACCGACAGGGACACTGAAGCTTTCTTT
CDR3: CASSTDRDTEAFF

D: NA
size: NA
V: TRBV5-1
J: TRBJ2-7
DNA: TGCGCCAGCAGTGATGTGGGGTCTTACGAGCAGTACTTC
CDR3: CASSDVGSYEQYF